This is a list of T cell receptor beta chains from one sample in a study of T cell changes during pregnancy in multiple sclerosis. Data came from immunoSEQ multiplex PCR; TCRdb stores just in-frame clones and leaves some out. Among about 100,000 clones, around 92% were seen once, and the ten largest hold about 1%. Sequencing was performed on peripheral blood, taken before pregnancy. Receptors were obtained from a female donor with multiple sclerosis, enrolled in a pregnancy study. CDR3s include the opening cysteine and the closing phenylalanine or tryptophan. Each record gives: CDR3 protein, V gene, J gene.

CDR3 protein: CASSLGGGRADNEQFF
V gene: TRBV5-4
J gene: TRBJ2-1

CDR3 protein: CASSKDTEETQYF
V gene: TRBV7-7
J gene: TRBJ2-5

CDR3 protein: CASSYSGAQRYGYTF
V gene: TRBV6-5
J gene: TRBJ1-2

CDR3 protein: CASSPTGGSAYEQYF
V gene: TRBV4-1
J gene: TRBJ2-7

CDR3 protein: CASSLGGQGGYGAFF
V gene: TRBV28
J gene: TRBJ1-1

CDR3 protein: CASSQVLGGYEQYF
V gene: TRBV4-1
J gene: TRBJ2-7

CDR3 protein: CASSQNRGHIQYF
V gene: TRBV27
J gene: TRBJ2-4

CDR3 protein: CASTPLPRGEQYF
V gene: TRBV27
J gene: TRBJ2-7

CDR3 protein: CAWKIRGQASWAFF
V gene: TRBV30
J gene: TRBJ1-1

CDR3 protein: CASSKRNWDRDDEKLFF
V gene: TRBV21-1
J gene: TRBJ1-4

CDR3 protein: CASGDAASGRADTQYF
V gene: TRBV12-5
J gene: TRBJ2-3

CDR3 protein: CASSAPGTDYMNTEAFF
V gene: TRBV28
J gene: TRBJ1-1